This TCR beta chain was captured by sequencing in a study of cytomegalovirus exposure and HLA in healthy donors. V lost 4 bases, J lost 8 bases, and 14 bases lay in between. This CDR3 contains 14 residues. Germline assignment: CDR1 MNHEY and CDR2 SVGAGI. The PCR contained 60 Vbeta and 13 Jbeta primers. TCRdb's copy holds only in-frame clones and misses some; the assay was immunoSEQ multiplex PCR. The sample consists of more than 200,000 clones, over 75% of them appearing once. The specimen sequenced was PBMCs. The chain joins TRBV6-5 to TRBJ1-4, with unresolved D. This clonotype was sampled from a male donor in good health and CMV-seronegative. Here the CDR3 DNA reads TGTGCCAGCAGTTTCTCGTCATCAGGAGAAAAACTGTTTTTT. Translating gives CASSFSSSGEKLFF.